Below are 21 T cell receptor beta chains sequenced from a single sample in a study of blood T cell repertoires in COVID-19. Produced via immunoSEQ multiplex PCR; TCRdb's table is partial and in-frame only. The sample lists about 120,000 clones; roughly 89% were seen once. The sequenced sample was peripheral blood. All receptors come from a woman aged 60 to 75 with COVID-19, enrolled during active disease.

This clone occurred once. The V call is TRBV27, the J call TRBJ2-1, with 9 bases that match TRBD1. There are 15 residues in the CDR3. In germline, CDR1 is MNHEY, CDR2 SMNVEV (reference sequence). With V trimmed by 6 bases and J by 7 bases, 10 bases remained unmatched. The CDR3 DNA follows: TGTGCCAGCAGAGCCGGGACAGGGTCTTCAAATGAGCAGTTCTTC. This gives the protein CASRAGTGSSNEQFF.

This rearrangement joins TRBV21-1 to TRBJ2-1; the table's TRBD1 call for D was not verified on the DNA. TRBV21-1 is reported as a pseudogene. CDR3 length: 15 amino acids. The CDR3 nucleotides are TGTGCCAGCAGTCGGCGGACAGACGGCAACAATGAGCAGTTCTTC. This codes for CASSRRTDGNNEQFF.

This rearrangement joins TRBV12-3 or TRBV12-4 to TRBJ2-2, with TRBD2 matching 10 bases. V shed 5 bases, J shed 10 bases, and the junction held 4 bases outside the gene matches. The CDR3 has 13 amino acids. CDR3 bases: TGTGCCAGCAGTAGCGGGGGGGCCGTGGAGCTGTTTTTT. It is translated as CASSSGGAVELFF.

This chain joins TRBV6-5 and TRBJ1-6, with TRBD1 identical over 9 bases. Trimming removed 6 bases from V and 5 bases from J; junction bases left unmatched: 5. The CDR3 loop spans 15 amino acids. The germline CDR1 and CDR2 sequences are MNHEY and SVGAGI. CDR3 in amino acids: CASRDRGWDNSPLHF. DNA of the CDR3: TGTGCCAGCAGGGACAGGGGTTGGGATAATTCACCCCTCCACTTT.

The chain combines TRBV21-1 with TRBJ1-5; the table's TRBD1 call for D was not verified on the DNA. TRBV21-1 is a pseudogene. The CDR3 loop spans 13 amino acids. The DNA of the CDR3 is TGTGCCAGCAGCAAAGGAGGGGGTCAGCCCCAGCATTTT. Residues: CASSKGGGQPQHF.

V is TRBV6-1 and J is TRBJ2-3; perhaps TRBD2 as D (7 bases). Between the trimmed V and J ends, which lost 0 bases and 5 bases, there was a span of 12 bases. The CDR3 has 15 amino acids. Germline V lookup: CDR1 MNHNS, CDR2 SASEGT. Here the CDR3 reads CASSEAGGGKDTQYF. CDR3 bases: TGTGCCAGCAGTGAAGCGGGGGGGGGCAAAGATACGCAGTATTTT.

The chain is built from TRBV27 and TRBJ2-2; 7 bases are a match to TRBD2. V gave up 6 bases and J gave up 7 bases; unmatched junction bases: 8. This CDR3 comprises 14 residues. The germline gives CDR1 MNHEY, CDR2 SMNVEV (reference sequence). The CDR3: CASRYLRGVGELFF. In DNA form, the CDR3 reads TGTGCCAGCAGATACCTCCGGGGGGTCGGGGAGCTGTTTTTT.

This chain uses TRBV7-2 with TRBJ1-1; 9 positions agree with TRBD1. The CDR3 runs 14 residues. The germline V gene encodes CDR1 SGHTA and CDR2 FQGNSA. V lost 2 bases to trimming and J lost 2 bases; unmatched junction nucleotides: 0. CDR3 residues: CASSLTGGNTEAFF. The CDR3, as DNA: TGTGCCAGCAGCTTAACAGGGGGCAACACTGAAGCTTTCTTT.

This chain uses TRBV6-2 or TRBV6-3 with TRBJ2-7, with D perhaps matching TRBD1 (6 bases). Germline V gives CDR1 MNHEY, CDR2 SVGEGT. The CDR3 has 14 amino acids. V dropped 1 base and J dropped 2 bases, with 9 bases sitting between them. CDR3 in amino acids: CASSYWSGAYEQYF. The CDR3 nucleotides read TGTGCCAGCAGTTACTGGTCAGGGGCCTACGAGCAGTACTTC.

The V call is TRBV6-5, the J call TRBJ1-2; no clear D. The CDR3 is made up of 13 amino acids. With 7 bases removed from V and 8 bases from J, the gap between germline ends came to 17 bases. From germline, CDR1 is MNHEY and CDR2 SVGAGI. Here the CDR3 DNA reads TGTGCCAGCATTGGAACAGAAACCGCCGGCTACACCTTC. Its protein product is CASIGTETAGYTF.

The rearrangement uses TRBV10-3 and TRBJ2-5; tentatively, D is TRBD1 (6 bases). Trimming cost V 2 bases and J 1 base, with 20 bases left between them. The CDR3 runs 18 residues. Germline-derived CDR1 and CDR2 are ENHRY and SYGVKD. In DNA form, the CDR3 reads TGTGCCATCAGTGAGCCCCACGTTCTGGGGGCTTTCCAAGAGACCCAGTACTTC. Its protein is CAISEPHVLGAFQETQYF.

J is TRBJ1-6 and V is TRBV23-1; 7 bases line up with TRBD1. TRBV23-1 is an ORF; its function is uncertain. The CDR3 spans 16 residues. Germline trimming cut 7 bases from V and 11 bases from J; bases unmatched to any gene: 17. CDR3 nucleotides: TGCGCCAGCACGTCTCCGGATCCGAGGGACAGACCACCCCTCCACTTT. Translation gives CASTSPDPRDRPPLHF.

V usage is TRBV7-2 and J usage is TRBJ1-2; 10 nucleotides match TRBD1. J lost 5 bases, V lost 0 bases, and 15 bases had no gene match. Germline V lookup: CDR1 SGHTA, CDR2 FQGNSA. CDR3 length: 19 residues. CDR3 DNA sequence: TGTGCCAGCAGCTTAGCGGGCAGCCAGACAGGGGGCCTAACTTATGGCTACACCTTC. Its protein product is CASSLAGSQTGGLTYGYTF.

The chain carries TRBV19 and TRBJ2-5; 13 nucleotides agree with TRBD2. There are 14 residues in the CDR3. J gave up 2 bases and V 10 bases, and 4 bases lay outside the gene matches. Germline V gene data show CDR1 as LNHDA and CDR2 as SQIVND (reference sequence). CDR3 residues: CATGTSGIQETQYF. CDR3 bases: TGTGCCACCGGGACTAGCGGGATACAAGAGACCCAGTACTTC.

The CDR3 bases are TGTGCCAGCAGCTTTAGCTCCTACGAGCAGTACTTC. It yields the protein CASSFSSYEQYF. This chain connects TRBV11-3 to TRBJ2-7; D is uncertain. Trimming took off 3 bases at V and 0 bases at J, with 3 bases between the two ends. The CDR3 is made up of 12 amino acids. Looked up from germline, CDR1 is SGHNT and CDR2 is YENEEA.

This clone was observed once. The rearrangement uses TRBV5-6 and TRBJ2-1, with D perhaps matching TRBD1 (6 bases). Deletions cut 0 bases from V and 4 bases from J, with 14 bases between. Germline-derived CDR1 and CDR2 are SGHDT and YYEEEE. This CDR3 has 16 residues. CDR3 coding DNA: TGTGCCAGCAGCTTGGTGCTGGGACAACGATACAATGAGCAGTTCTTC. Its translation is CASSLVLGQRYNEQFF.

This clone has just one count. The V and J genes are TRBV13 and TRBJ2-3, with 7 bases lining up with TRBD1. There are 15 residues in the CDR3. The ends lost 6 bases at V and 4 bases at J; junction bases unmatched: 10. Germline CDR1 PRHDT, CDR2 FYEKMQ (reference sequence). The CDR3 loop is CASSYHGTVADTQYF. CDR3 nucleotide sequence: TGTGCCAGCAGTTATCATGGGACAGTGGCAGATACGCAGTATTTT.

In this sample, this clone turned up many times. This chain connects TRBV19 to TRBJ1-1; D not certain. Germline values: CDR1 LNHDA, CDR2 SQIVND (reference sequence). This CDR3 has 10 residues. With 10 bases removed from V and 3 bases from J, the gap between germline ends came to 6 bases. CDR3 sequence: CATLDTEAFF. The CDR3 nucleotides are TGTGCCACCCTCGACACTGAAGCTTTCTTT.

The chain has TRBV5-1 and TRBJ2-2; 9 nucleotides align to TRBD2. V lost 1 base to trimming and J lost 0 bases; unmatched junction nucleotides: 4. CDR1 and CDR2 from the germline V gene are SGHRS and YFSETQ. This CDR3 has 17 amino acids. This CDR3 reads CASSLRAGGTNTGELFF. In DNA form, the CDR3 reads TGCGCCAGCAGCTTGCGAGCGGGGGGCACGAACACCGGGGAGCTGTTTTTT.

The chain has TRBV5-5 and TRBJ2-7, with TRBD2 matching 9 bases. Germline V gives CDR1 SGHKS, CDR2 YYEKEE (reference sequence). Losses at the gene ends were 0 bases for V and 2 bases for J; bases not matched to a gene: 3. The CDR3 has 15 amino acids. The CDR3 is CASSLERGVTYEQYF. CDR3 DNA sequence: TGTGCCAGCAGCTTGGAGCGGGGGGTTACCTACGAGCAGTACTTC.

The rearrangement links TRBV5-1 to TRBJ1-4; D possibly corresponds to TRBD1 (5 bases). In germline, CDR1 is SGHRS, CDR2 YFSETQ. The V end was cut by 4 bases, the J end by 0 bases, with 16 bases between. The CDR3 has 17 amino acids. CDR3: CASSPWDYIATNEKLFF. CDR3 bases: TGCGCCAGCAGCCCGTGGGACTACATTGCAACTAATGAAAAACTGTTTTTT.